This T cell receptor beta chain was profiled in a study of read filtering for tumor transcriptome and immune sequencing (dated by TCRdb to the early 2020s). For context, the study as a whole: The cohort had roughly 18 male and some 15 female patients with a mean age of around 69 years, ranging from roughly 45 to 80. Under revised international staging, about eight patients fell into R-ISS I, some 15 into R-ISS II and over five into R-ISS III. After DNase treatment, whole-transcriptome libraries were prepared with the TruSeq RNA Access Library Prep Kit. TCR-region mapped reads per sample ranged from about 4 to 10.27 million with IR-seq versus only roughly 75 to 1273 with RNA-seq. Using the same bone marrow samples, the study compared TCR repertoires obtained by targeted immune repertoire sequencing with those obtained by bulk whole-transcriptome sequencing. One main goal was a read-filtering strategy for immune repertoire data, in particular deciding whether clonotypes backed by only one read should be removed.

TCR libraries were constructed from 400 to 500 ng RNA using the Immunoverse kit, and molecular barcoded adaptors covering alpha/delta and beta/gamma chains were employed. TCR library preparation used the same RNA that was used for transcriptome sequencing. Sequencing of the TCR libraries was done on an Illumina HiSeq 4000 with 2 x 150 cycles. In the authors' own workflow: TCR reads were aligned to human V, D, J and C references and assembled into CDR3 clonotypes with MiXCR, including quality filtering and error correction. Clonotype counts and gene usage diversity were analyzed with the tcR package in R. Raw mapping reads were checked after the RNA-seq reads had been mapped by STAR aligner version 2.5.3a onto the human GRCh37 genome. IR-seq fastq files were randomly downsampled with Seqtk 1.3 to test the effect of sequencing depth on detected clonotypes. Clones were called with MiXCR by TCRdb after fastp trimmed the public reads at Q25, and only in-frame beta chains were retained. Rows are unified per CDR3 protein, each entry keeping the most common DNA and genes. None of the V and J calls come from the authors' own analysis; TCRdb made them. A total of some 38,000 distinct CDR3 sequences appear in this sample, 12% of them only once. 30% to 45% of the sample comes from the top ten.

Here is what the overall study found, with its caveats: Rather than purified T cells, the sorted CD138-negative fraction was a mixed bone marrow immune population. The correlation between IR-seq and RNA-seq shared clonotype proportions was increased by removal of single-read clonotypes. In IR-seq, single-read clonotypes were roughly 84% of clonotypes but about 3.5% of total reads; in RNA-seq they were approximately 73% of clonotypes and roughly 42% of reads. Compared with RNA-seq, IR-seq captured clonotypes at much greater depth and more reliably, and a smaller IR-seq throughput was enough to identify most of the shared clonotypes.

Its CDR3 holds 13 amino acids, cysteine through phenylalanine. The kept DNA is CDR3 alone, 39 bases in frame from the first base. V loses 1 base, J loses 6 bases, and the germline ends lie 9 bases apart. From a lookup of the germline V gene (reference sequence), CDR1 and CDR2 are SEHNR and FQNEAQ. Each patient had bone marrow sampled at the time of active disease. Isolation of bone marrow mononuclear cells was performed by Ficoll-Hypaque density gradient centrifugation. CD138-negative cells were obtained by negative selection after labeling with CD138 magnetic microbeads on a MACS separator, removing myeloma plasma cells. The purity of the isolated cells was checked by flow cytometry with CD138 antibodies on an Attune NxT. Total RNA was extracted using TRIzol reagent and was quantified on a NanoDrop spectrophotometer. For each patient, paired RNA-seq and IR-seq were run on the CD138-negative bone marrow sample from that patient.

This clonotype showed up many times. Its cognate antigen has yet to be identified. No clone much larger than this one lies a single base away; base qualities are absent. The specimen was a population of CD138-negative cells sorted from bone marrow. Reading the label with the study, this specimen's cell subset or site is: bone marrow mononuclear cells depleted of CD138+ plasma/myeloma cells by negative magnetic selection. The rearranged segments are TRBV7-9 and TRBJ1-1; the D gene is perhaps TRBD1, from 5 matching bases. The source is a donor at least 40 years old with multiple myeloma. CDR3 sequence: CASSLGQRPEAFF. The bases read TGTGCCAGCAGCTTAGGACAGAGGCCTGAAGCTTTCTTT.